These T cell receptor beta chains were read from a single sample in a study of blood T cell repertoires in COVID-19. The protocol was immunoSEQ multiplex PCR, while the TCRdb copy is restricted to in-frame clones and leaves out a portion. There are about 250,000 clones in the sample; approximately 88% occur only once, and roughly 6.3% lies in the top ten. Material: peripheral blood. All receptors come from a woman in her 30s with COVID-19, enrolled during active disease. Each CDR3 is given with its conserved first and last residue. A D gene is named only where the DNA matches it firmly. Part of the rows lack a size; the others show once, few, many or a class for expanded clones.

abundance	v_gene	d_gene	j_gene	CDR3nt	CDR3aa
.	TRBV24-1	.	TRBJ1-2	TGTGCCACCAGTGACCCCAACCGGGGGGCAAACTATGGCTACACCTTC	CATSDPNRGANYGYTF
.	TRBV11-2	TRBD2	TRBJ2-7	TGTGCCAGCAGCACTAGCGACGGTTCCTACGAGCAGTACTTC	CASSTSDGSYEQYF
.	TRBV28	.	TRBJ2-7	TGTGCCAGCAGCCCCTTTAGGGGAATCTCCTACGAGCAGTACTTC	CASSPFRGISYEQYF
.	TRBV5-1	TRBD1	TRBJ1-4	TGCGCCAGCAGGCTCGGGAGGGCAGGGGGGAATGAAAAACTGTTTTTT	CASRLGRAGGNEKLFF
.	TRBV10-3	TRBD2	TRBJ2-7	TGTGCCATCAGTGAACTAGCGGGGGCCCGACCCCAGTACTTC	CAISELAGARPQYF
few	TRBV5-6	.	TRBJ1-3	TGTGCCAGCAGCTACTACAGGGCGTCTGGAAACACCATATATTTT	CASSYYRASGNTIYF
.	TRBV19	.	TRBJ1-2	TGTGCCAGTAGTATTGGGGGGTCCCACTATGGCTACACCTTC	CASSIGGSHYGYTF
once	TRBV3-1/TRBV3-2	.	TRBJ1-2	TGTGCCAGCAGCCAAGGAGTTAGTGGGGCCTATGGCTACACCTTC	CASSQGVSGAYGYTF
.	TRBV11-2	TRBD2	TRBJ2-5	TGTGCCAGCAGCTTAGTGAGCCCTAGCGGGAGAGGAGAGACCCAGTACTTC	CASSLVSPSGRGETQYF
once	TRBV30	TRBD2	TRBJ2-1	TGTGCCTGGGGGCGGGGCGGGAGAACCTACAATGAGCAGTTCTTC	CAWGRGGRTYNEQFF
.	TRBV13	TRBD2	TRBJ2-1	TGTGCCAGCAGCTTAGGACTAGCGGGAGGGCCGGTTGAGCAGTTCTTC	CASSLGLAGGPVEQFF
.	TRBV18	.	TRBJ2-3	TGTGCCAGCTCTTGGACCCTAGCAGGAGCGGATACGCAGTATTTT	CASSWTLAGADTQYF
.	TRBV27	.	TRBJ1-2	TGTGCCAGCATTAACCGTCTCCAGAAAGCTAACTATGGCTACACCTTC	CASINRLQKANYGYTF
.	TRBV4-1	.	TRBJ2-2	TGCGCCAGCAGCCAAGATGAGTTCGCGAACACCGGGGAGCTGTTTTTT	CASSQDEFANTGELFF
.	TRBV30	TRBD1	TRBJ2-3	TGTGCCTGGTCCCCTGGGACAGGGGGCGTTGATACGCAGTATTTT	CAWSPGTGGVDTQYF
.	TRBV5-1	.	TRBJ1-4	TGCGCCAGCAGACAGGCCTCAACTAATGAAAAACTGTTTTTT	CASRQASTNEKLFF
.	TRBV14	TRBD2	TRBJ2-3	TGTGCCAGCAGCCAAGGTGCGGGAGGGCCGAGGGCAGATACGCAGTATTTT	CASSQGAGGPRADTQYF
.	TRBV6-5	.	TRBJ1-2	TGTGCCAGCAGTTACTCGGGAGAGGACTATGGCTACACCTTC	CASSYSGEDYGYTF